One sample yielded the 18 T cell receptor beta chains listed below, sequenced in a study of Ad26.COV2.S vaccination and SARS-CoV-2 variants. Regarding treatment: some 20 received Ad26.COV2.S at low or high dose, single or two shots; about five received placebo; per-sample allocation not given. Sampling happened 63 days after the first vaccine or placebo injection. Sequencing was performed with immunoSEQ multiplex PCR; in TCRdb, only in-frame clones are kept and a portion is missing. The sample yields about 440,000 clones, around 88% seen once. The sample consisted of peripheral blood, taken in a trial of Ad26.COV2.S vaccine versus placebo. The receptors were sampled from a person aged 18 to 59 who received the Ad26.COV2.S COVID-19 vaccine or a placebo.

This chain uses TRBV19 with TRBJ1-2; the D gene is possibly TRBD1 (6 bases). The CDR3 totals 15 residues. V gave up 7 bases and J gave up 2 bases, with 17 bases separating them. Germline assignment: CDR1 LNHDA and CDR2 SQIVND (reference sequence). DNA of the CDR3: TGTGCCAGTACCTATTTGGACAGCAGCAACTATGGCTACACCTTC. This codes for CASTYLDSSNYGYTF.

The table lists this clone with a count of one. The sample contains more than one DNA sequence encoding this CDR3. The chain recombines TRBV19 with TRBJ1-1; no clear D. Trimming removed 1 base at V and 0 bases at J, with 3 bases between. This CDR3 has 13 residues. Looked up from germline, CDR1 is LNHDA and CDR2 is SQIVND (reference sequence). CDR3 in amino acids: CASSIGVNTEAFF. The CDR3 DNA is TGTGCCAGTAGTATAGGGGTGAACACTGAAGCTTTCTTT.

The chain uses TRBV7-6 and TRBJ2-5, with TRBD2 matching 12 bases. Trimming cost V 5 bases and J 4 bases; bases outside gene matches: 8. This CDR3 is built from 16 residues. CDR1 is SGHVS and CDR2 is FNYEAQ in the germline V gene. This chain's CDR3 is CASSPTSGRRVETQYF. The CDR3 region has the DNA TGTGCCAGCAGCCCTACTAGCGGGAGGAGGGTAGAGACCCAGTACTTC.

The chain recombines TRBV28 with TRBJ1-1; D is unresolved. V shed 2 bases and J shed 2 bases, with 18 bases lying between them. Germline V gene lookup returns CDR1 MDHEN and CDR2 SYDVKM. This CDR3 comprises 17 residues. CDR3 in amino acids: CASSLALLVRINTEAFF. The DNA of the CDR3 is TGTGCCAGCAGTTTAGCTCTTTTAGTACGGATCAACACTGAAGCTTTCTTT. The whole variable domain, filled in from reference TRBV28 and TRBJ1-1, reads DVKVTQSSRYLVKRTGEKVFLECVQDMDHENMFWYRQDPGLGLRLIYFSYDVKMKEKGDIPEGYSVSREKKERFSLILESASTNQTSMYLCASSLALLVRINTEAFFGQGTRLTVV.

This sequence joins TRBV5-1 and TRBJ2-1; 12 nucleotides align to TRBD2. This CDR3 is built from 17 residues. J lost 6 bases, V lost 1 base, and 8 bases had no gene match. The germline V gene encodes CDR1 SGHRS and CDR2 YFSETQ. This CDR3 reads CASSLIRLAGAGNEQFF. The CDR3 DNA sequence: TGCGCCAGCAGCTTGATACGACTAGCGGGAGCGGGCAATGAGCAGTTCTTC.

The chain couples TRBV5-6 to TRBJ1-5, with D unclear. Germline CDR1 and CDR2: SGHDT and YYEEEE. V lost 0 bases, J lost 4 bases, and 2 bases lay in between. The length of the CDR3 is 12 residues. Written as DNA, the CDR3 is TGTGCCAGCAGCTTGGATAATCAGCCCCAGCATTTT. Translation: CASSLDNQPQHF. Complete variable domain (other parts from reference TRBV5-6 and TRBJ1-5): DAGVTQSPTHLIKTRGQQVTLRCSPKSGHDTVSWYQQALGQGPQFIFQYYEEEERQRGNFPDRFSGHQFPNYSSELNVNALLLGDSALYLCASSLDNQPQHFGDGTRLSIL.

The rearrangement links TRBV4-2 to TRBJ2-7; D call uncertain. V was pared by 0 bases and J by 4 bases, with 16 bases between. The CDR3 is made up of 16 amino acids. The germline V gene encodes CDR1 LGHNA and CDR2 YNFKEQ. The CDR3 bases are TGTGCCAGCAGCCAAGAGTCCGTCGGAGTGAAGTACGAGCAGTACTTC. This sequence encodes CASSQESVGVKYEQYF.

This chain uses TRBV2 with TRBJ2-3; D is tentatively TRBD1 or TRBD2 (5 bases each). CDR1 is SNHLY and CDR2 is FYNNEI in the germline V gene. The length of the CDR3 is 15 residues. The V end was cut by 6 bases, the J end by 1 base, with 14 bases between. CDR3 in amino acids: CASRAPGRGTDTQYF. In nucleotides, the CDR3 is TGTGCCAGCAGGGCCCCGGGACGGGGCACAGATACGCAGTATTTT.

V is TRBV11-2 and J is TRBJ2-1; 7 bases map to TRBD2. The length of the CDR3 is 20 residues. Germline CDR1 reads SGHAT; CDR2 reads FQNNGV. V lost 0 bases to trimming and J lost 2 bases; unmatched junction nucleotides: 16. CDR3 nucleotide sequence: TGTGCCAGCAGCTTAGACATCCACGGGAGGACTCCTCCTACCTACAATGAGCAGTTCTTC. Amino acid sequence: CASSLDIHGRTPPTYNEQFF.

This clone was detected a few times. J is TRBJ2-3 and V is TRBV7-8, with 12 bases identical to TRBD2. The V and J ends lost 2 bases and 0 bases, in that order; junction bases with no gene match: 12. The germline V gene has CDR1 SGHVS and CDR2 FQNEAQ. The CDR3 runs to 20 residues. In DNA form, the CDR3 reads TGTGCCAGCAGCTTACCAGGAACTAGCGGGAGGCCTCCCAGCACAGATACGCAGTATTTT. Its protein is CASSLPGTSGRPPSTDTQYF.

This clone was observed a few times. The CDR3 DNA reads as TGTGCCAGCAGCTTATTAGGACAGACCTACGAGCAGTACTTC. It is translated as CASSLLGQTYEQYF. The V gene is TRBV7-9, the J gene TRBJ2-7; TRBD1 might be the D (6 bases). This CDR3 spans 14 amino acids. Germline lookup yields CDR1 SEHNR and CDR2 FQNEAQ (reference sequence). V shed 2 bases and J shed 2 bases, with 10 bases lying between them. The full variable domain, with the rest looked up from reference TRBV7-9 and TRBJ2-7, is DTGVSQNPRHKITKRGQNVTFRCDPISEHNRLYWYRQTLGQGPEFLTYFQNEAQLEKSRLLSDRFSAERPKGSFSTLEIQRTEQGDSAMYLCASSLLGQTYEQYFGPGTRLTVT.

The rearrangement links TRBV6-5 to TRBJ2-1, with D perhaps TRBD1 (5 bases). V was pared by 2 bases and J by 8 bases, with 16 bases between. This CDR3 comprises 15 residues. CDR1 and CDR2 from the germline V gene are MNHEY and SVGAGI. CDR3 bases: TGTGCCAGCAGTTACCCCGCTCAGGGTGGAGATGAGCAGTTCTTC. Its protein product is CASSYPAQGGDEQFF.

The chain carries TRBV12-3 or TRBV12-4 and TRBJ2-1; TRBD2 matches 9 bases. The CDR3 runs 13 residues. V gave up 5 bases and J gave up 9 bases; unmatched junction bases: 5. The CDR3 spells CASSALTSGEQFF. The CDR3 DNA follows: TGTGCCAGCAGTGCACTGACTAGCGGTGAGCAGTTCTTC.

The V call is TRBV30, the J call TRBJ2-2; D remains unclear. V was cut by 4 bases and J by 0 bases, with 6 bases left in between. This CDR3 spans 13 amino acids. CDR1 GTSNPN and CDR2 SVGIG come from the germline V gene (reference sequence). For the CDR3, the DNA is TGTGCCTGGATACTGTCGAACACCGGGGAGCTGTTTTTT. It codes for CAWILSNTGELFF.

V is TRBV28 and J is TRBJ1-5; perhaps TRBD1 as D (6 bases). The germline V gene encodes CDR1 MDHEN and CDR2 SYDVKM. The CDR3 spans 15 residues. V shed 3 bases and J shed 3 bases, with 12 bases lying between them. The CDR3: CASSLGGFNNQPQHF. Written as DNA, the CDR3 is TGTGCCAGCAGTTTGGGGGGCTTTAACAATCAGCCCCAGCATTTT.

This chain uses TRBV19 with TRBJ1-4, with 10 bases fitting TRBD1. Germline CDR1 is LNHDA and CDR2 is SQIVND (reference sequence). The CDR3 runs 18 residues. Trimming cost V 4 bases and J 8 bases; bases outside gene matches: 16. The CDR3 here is CASSRSKGTGAREEKLFF. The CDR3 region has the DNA TGTGCCAGTAGTAGATCCAAAGGGACAGGGGCCCGAGAAGAAAAACTGTTTTTT. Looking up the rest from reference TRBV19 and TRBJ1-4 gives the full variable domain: DGGITQSPKYLFRKEGQNVTLSCEQNLNHDAMYWYRQDPGQGLRLIYYSQIVNDFQKGDIAEGYSVSREKKESFPLTVTSAQKNPTAFYLCASSRSKGTGAREEKLFFGSGTQLSVL.

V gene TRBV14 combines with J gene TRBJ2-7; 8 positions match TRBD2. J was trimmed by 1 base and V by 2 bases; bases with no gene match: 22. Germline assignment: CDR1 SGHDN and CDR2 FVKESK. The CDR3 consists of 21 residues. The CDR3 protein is CASSQRTTSGSILSGSYEQYF. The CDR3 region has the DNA TGTGCCAGCAGCCAAAGAACCACCAGCGGGAGTATCTTAAGTGGATCCTACGAGCAGTACTTC.

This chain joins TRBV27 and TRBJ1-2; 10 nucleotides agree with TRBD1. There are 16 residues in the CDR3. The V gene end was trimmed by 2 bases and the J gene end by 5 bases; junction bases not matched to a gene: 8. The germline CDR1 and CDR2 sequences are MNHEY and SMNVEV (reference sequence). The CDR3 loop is CASSLTGQGNRYGYTF. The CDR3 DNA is TGTGCCAGCAGTTTAACGGGACAGGGGAATCGGTATGGCTACACCTTC.